A selection of T cell receptor beta chains follows, all from one sample in a study of response to subunit inactivated influenza vaccine. Via MiXCR, TCRdb re-called the RT-PCR reads, giving one row per CDR3 protein. The sample contains approximately 680,000 distinct CDR3 sequences, 15% to 19% of which appear only once. The source material was PBMCs from blood, sampled roughly 12 days after vaccination. Receptors were obtained from a man aged 50 or older who received an inactivated influenza vaccine. The CDR3 runs from the conserved cysteine through the conserved F or W. Fields, in order: clone size, D gene, V gene, J gene, CDR3 protein, CDR3 DNA. A D gene is named only where the DNA matches it firmly. Clone size is not always given. Where it is, it says once, few, many or a class for expanded clones.

few	TRBD2	TRBV7-6	TRBJ2-1	CASSSGTSGRAVEQFF	TGTGCCAGCAGCTCCGGAACTAGCGGGAGGGCCGTTGAGCAGTTCTTC
few	TRBD2	TRBV3-1	TRBJ2-7	CASSQAGTSGRREQYF	TGTGCCAGCAGCCAGGCCGGGACTAGCGGGAGACGCGAGCAGTACTTC
few	NA	TRBV29-1	TRBJ2-5	CSVGGGQETQYF	TGCAGCGTTGGAGGGGGACAAGAGACCCAGTACTTC
few	NA	TRBV5-1	TRBJ2-5	CASSLVGLNQETQYF	TGCGCCAGCAGCTTGGTCGGGTTAAACCAAGAGACCCAGTACTTC
many	NA	TRBV29-1	TRBJ2-5	CSVRDSYGETQYF	TGCAGCGTCCGGGACTCCTACGGAGAGACCCAGTACTTC
NA	TRBD2	TRBV5-6	TRBJ2-3	CASASTSGTDTQYF	TGTGCCAGCGCGTCGACTAGCGGGACAGATACGCAGTATTTT
few	TRBD1	TRBV7-9	TRBJ1-5	CASSSGTGEVQPQHF	TGTGCCAGCAGCTCGGGGACAGGGGAGGTTCAGCCCCAGCATTTT
few	NA	TRBV7-2	TRBJ2-2	CASSGGIANTGELFF	TGTGCCAGCAGCGGCGGGATCGCGAACACCGGGGAGCTGTTTTTT
few	TRBD1	TRBV3-1	TRBJ1-1	CASSPSDRGMNTEAFF	TGTGCCAGCAGCCCCTCGGACAGGGGAATGAACACTGAAGCTTTCTTT
NA	NA	TRBV15	TRBJ2-1	CATSGQTYNEQFF	TGTGCCACCAGCGGACAAACCTACAATGAGCAGTTCTTC
few	TRBD2	TRBV9	TRBJ2-7	CASSVEASGSYEQYF	TGTGCCAGCAGCGTAGAGGCTAGCGGGAGTTACGAGCAGTACTTC
few	NA	TRBV20-1	TRBJ1-5	CSAPGGYNQPQHF	TGCAGTGCCCCCGGAGGTTACAATCAGCCCCAGCATTTT
once	NA	TRBV6-6	TRBJ2-1	CASSYPPQHSEQFF	TGTGCCAGCAGTTACCCCCCACAGCACAGTGAGCAGTTCTTC
NA	NA	TRBV5-6	TRBJ1-5	CASSFRGGSGNQPQHF	TGTGCCAGCAGCTTCAGGGGCGGGTCTGGTAATCAGCCCCAGCATTTT
NA	NA	TRBV4-3	TRBJ1-3	CASSGPAVSGNTIYF	TGCGCCAGCAGCGGTCCCGCGGTCTCTGGAAACACCATATATTTT
NA	NA	TRBV6-2/TRBV6-3	TRBJ2-5	CASSSEDRPQGETQYF	TGTGCCAGCAGTTCTGAAGACAGGCCTCAAGGGGAGACCCAGTACTTC
few	NA	TRBV28	TRBJ2-3	CASSLVAVTDTQYF	TGTGCCAGCAGCCTCGTCGCCGTCACAGATACGCAGTATTTT